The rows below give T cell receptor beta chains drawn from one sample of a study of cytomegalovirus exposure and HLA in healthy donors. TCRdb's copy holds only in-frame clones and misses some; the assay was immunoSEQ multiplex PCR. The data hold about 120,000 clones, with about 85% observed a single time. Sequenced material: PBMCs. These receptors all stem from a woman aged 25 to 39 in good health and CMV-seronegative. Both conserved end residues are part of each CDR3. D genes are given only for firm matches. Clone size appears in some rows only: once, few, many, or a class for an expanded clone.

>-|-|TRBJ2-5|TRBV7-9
CASSLATGKETQYF
TGTGCCAGCAGCTTAGCCACAGGGAAGGAGACCCAGTACTTC
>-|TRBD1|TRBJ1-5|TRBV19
CASSLGQGGGQPQHF
TGTGCCAGTAGTCTCGGACAGGGGGGAGGTCAGCCCCAGCATTTT
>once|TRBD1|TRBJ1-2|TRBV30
CAWSRDRGDGYTF
TGTGCCTGGAGCCGCGACAGGGGGGATGGCTACACCTTC
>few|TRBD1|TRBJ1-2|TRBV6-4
CASSVEGGSGYTF
TGTGCCAGCAGTGTCGAAGGGGGCTCAGGCTACACCTTC
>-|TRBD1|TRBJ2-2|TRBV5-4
CASSPAPDRGYAGELFF
TGTGCCAGCAGCCCAGCCCCCGACAGGGGTTACGCCGGGGAGCTGTTTTTT
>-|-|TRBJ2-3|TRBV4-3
CASSLSGLTDTQYF
TGCGCCAGCAGCCTTAGCGGACTCACAGATACGCAGTATTTT
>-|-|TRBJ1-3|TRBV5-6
CASKMEANSGNTIYF
TGTGCCAGCAAGATGGAGGCTAACTCTGGAAACACCATATATTTT
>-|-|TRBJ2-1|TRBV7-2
CASSLSLTAEQFF
TGTGCCAGCAGCTTATCCCTGACAGCTGAGCAGTTCTTC
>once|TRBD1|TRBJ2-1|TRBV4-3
CASSQVPPGTGGNEQFF
TGCGCCAGCAGCCAAGTTCCTCCCGGGACAGGGGGCAATGAGCAGTTCTTC
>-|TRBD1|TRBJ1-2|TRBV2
CASRKQGTNYGYTF
TGTGCCAGCAGGAAACAGGGGACGAACTATGGCTACACCTTC
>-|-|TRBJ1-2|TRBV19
CASSIEGVGYTF
TGTGCCAGTAGTATAGAAGGGGTAGGCTACACCTTC
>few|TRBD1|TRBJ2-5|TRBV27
CASSAWTGQETQYF
TGTGCCAGCAGTGCCTGGACAGGTCAAGAGACCCAGTACTTC
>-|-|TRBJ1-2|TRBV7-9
CASSSWGGQYGYTF
TGTGCCAGCAGCTCCTGGGGAGGGCAGTATGGCTACACCTTC
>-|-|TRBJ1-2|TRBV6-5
CASRTHTRAHYGYTF
TGTGCCAGCAGAACCCACACCAGGGCGCACTATGGCTACACCTTC